Listed here are 21 T cell receptor beta chains from one sample, sequenced in a study of blood T cell repertoires in COVID-19. The repertoire was sequenced with immunoSEQ multiplex PCR; TCRdb's copy has only in-frame clones and lacks some. The table records fewer than 250,000 clones, 75% to 85% of them present only once. The sequenced sample consisted of peripheral blood. These receptor sequences come from a woman in her sixties or seventies with acute or convalescent COVID-19.

In its sample, this clone was seen once. This sequence joins TRBV7-8 and TRBJ2-2; 11 nucleotides align to TRBD1. Germline CDR1 is SGHVS and CDR2 is FQNEAQ. V was clipped by 2 bases and J by 3 bases; unmatched bases: 5. CDR3 length equals 17 residues. The CDR3 protein is CASSLYRGQGDTGELFF. The CDR3 coding sequence is TGTGCCAGCAGCTTATACCGGGGACAGGGGGACACCGGGGAGCTGTTTTTT.

The DNA of the CDR3 is TGTGCCAGTAGGGTCCCCGACCACGCGGGGTCACCCCTCCACTTT. Its protein product is CASRVPDHAGSPLHF. This sequence joins TRBV19 and TRBJ1-6; no definite D call. The CDR3 runs 15 residues. Germline V gene data show CDR1 as LNHDA and CDR2 as SQIVND (reference sequence). V shed 6 bases and J shed 10 bases, with 19 bases lying between them.

V and J are TRBV19 and TRBJ1-2; D gene uncertain. Germline V gene lookup returns CDR1 LNHDA and CDR2 SQIVND (reference sequence). Trimming left V 6 bases short and J 4 bases short, with 15 bases between. The CDR3 has 14 amino acids. CDR3 nucleotides: TGTGCCAGTAGAGTTCCTGATTCGGGCTATGGCTACACCTTC. Its protein is CASRVPDSGYGYTF.

J is TRBJ2-1 and V is TRBV5-1, with 9 nucleotides matching TRBD1. CDR3 size: 13 residues. Germline CDR1 reads SGHRS; CDR2 reads YFSETQ. The junction had 6 bases not matched to a gene; V was cut back by 4 bases and J by 10 bases. Here the CDR3 reads CASSALDRGEQFF. Written as DNA, the CDR3 is TGCGCCAGCAGCGCTTTAGACAGGGGGGAGCAGTTCTTC. The variable domain in full, with the rest retrieved from reference TRBV5-1 and TRBJ2-1, is KAGVTQTPRYLIKTRGQQVTLSCSPISGHRSVSWYQQTPGQGLQFLFEYFSETQRNKGNFPGRFSGRQFSNSRSEMNVSTLELGDSALYLCASSALDRGEQFFGPGTRLTVL.

The J gene is TRBJ1-2, the V gene TRBV2; 7 bases are a match to TRBD1. Trimming cost V 10 bases and J 2 bases; bases outside gene matches: 7. This CDR3 has 13 amino acids. Per the germline V gene, CDR1 is SNHLY and CDR2 is FYNNEI. CDR3 residues: CATHRDRNYGYTF. CDR3 in DNA: TGTGCCACCCATCGGGACAGAAACTATGGCTACACCTTC.

Here the CDR3 reads CASGFGTSNTGELFF. CDR3 coding DNA: TGTGCTAGTGGTTTCGGGACTTCGAACACCGGGGAGCTGTTTTTT. This chain links TRBV12-5 with TRBJ2-2; weak D call: TRBD2 (6 bases). Trimming pared 3 bases from V and 0 bases from J, leaving 8 bases between. Germline CDR1 is LGHNT and CDR2 is FRNRAP. The CDR3 has 15 amino acids.

The CDR3 nucleotides read TGTGCCAGCAGCGCGACTAGCGGGGGAACAGATACGCAGTATTTT. Translating it yields CASSATSGGTDTQYF. This chain links TRBV9 with TRBJ2-3; 12 bases map to TRBD2. The CDR3 has 15 residues. Germline assignment: CDR1 SGDLS and CDR2 YYNGEE. V lost 3 bases to trimming and J lost 3 bases; unmatched junction nucleotides: 2.

This sequence joins TRBV27 and TRBJ1-4, with TRBD1 identical over 9 bases. The CDR3 covers 14 residues. Germline assignment: CDR1 MNHEY and CDR2 SMNVEV (reference sequence). The trim removed 8 bases at V and 7 bases at J, leaving 8 bases unmatched. As DNA, the CDR3 is TGTGCCAGCTCAGAACAGGGGGCGTCTGAAAAACTGTTTTTT. Translated: CASSEQGASEKLFF.

This clone appeared a few times. The CDR3 region has the DNA TGTGCCAGTTCCGACAGGGGGCCGATTGTCCGTAGCAATCAGCCCCAGCATTTT. This gives the protein CASSDRGPIVRSNQPQHF. The V gene is TRBV19, the J gene TRBJ1-5, with 10 bases aligning to TRBD1. V gave up 8 bases and J gave up 0 bases; unmatched junction bases: 13. This CDR3 has 18 residues. Per the germline V gene, CDR1 is LNHDA and CDR2 is SQIVND (reference sequence).

The gene calls are TRBV19 and TRBJ2-1, with 11 nucleotides matching TRBD2. Looked up from germline, CDR1 is LNHDA and CDR2 is SQIVND (reference sequence). V shed 6 bases and J 7 bases; nucleotides not matched to a gene: 8. The CDR3 sequence is 15 residues long. This chain's CDR3 is CASSPLAGGRNEQFF. For the CDR3, the DNA is TGTGCCAGTAGCCCGCTAGCGGGGGGCAGGAATGAGCAGTTCTTC.

This chain uses TRBV6-5 with TRBJ2-7; 8 bases fit TRBD1. Germline-derived CDR1 and CDR2 are MNHEY and SVGAGI. V gave up 6 bases and J gave up 4 bases; unmatched junction bases: 5. The CDR3 covers 13 residues. CDR3 region: CASSWTGPYEQYF. CDR3 nucleotide sequence: TGTGCCAGCAGCTGGACAGGGCCTTACGAGCAGTACTTC.

This clone was found a few times. The chain employs TRBV4-2 and TRBJ1-3, with D uncertain. The germline V and J ends were trimmed by 0 bases and 2 bases, with 5 bases remaining between them. The CDR3 consists of 14 residues. Germline values: CDR1 LGHNA, CDR2 YNFKEQ. Here the CDR3 reads CASSQDITGNTIYF. The DNA for the CDR3 is TGTGCCAGCAGCCAAGATATAACTGGAAACACCATATATTTT.

The chain has TRBV18 and TRBJ2-3; 7 bases line up with TRBD2. This CDR3 is built from 18 residues. The V gene's germline CDR1 is KGHSH and CDR2 LQKENI. V lost 3 bases and J lost 1; bases outside the gene matches: 13. CDR3 region: CASSPSARRLAGTDTQYF. The CDR3 coding sequence is TGTGCCAGCTCACCGAGCGCCAGAAGACTAGCTGGCACAGATACGCAGTATTTT.

V and J are TRBV6-5 and TRBJ2-1, with a possible D match to TRBD2 (5 bases). This CDR3 has 16 amino acids. Germline lookup yields CDR1 MNHEY and CDR2 SVGAGI. Between the trimmed V and J ends, which lost 0 bases and 0 bases, there was a span of 9 bases. In DNA, the CDR3 is TGTGCCAGCAGTTACTCGCTAGCAACCTCCTACAATGAGCAGTTCTTC. Translated, it gives CASSYSLATSYNEQFF.

CDR3 in DNA: TGTGCCATCAGTGATGCGGGACAGGGGTATGGCTACACCTTC. This encodes CAISDAGQGYGYTF. V is TRBV10-3 and J is TRBJ1-2, with TRBD1 matching over 10 bases. Germline V CDR1 and CDR2: ENHRY, SYGVKD. J lost 5 bases, V lost 3 bases, and 3 bases had no gene match. The CDR3 is made up of 14 amino acids.

The chain is built from TRBV6-5 and TRBJ1-2; D may be TRBD1 (5 bases). Deletions cut 8 bases from V and 7 bases from J, with 17 bases between. The CDR3 is 13 residues long. Per germline, CDR1 MNHEY and CDR2 SVGAGI. CDR3 region: CASGTRPGGGYTF. The CDR3 coding sequence is TGTGCCAGCGGGACGAGGCCGGGGGGTGGCTACACCTTC.

The J gene is TRBJ1-3, the V gene TRBV28; D call uncertain. Germline loops: CDR1 MDHEN, CDR2 SYDVKM. V lost 7 bases and J 2 bases, leaving 9 bases between the germline ends. This CDR3 has 13 amino acids. This CDR3 reads CASTGVPGNTIYF. As DNA, the CDR3 is TGTGCCAGCACCGGGGTGCCTGGAAACACCATATATTTT. Based on the CDR3 plus reference TRBV28 and TRBJ1-3, the full variable domain is DVKVTQSSRYLVKRTGEKVFLECVQDMDHENMFWYRQDPGLGLRLIYFSYDVKMKEKGDIPEGYSVSREKKERFSLILESASTNQTSMYLCASTGVPGNTIYFGEGSWLTVV.

This chain joins TRBV7-2 and TRBJ1-2; D uncertain. Looked up from germline, CDR1 is SGHTA and CDR2 is FQGNSA. The CDR3 is 16 amino acids. Between the trimmed V and J ends, which lost 1 base and 3 bases, there was a span of 15 bases. The CDR3 nucleotides are TGTGCCAGCAGCTTAGGCGAGTATGGTGTGGACTATGGCTACACCTTC. Amino acids: CASSLGEYGVDYGYTF.

The chain combines TRBV10-2 with TRBJ2-2; a possible D gene is TRBD1 (6 bases). V lost 4 bases and J 6 bases, leaving 12 bases between the germline ends. CDR1 is WSHSY, CDR2 SAAADI, per germline. CDR3 size: 14 residues. The CDR3 region is CASSGDMGAGELFF. The DNA for the CDR3 is TGCGCCAGCAGTGGGGACATGGGGGCCGGGGAGCTGTTTTTT.

This clone was detected only once. The genes are TRBV10-3 and TRBJ1-1, with no clear D. Germline V gives CDR1 ENHRY, CDR2 SYGVKD. The CDR3 contains 13 residues. V lost 8 bases, J lost 5 bases, and 15 bases lay in between. As DNA, the CDR3 is TGTGCCATCTTCGACGCGGATCGGACTGAAGCTTTCTTT. This gives the protein CAIFDADRTEAFF.

The genes are TRBV10-2 and TRBJ1-5; TRBD1 aligns across 7 bases. This CDR3 spans 15 amino acids. Looked up from germline, CDR1 is WSHSY and CDR2 is SAAADI. The junction had 6 bases not matched to a gene; V was cut back by 0 bases and J by 7 bases. The CDR3 reads CASSESWTGRQPQHF. DNA of the CDR3: TGCGCCAGCAGTGAGTCTTGGACAGGACGGCAGCCCCAGCATTTT.